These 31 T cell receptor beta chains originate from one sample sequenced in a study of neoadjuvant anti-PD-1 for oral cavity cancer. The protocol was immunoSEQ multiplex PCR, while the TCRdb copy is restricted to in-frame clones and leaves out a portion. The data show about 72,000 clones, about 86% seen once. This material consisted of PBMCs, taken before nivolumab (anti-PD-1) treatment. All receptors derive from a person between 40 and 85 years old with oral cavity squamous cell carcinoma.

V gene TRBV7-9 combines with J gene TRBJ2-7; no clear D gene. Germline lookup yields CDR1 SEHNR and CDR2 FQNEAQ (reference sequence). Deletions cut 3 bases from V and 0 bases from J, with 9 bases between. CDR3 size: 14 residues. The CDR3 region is CASSLDGNSYEQYF. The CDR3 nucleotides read TGTGCCAGCAGCTTGGACGGTAACTCCTACGAGCAGTACTTC.

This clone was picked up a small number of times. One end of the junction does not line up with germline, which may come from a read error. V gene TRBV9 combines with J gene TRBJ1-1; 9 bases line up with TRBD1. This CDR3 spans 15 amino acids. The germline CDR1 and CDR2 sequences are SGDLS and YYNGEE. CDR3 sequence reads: CASSVDRGPNAEAFF. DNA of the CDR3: TGTGCCAGCAGCGTGGACAGGGGTCCGAACGCTGAAGCTTTCTTT.

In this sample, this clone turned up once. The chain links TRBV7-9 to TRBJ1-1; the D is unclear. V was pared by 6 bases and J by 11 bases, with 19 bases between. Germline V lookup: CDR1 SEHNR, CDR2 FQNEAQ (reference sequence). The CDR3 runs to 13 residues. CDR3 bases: TGTGCCAGCAGAGACGTGAACCTCCGACCGGCTTTCTTT. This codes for CASRDVNLRPAFF.

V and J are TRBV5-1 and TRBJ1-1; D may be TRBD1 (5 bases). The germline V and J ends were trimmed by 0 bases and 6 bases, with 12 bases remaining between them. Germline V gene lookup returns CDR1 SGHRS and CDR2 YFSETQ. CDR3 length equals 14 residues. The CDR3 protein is CASSLGPGGAEAFF. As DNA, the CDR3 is TGCGCCAGCAGCTTGGGACCCGGAGGGGCTGAAGCTTTCTTT.

The CDR3 region has the DNA TGTGCCATTCGACAAGAGGGTGCAGCCTATGGCTACACCTTC. Residues: CAIRQEGAAYGYTF. This chain joins TRBV10-3 and TRBJ1-2; D unclear. Germline-derived CDR1 and CDR2 are ENHRY and SYGVKD. Trimming shortened V by 9 bases and J by 4 bases, and 18 bases separated the two germline ends. The CDR3 runs 14 residues.

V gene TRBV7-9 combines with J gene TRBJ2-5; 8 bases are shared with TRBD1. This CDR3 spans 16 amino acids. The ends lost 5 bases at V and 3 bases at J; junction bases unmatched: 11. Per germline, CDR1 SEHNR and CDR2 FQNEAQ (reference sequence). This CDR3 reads CASSGGQGGGKETQYF. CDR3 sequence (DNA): TGTGCCAGCAGCGGCGGACAGGGAGGCGGGAAAGAGACCCAGTACTTC. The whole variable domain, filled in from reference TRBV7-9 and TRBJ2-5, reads DTGVSQNPRHKITKRGQNVTFRCDPISEHNRLYWYRQTLGQGPEFLTYFQNEAQLEKSRLLSDRFSAERPKGSFSTLEIQRTEQGDSAMYLCASSGGQGGGKETQYFGPGTRLLVL.

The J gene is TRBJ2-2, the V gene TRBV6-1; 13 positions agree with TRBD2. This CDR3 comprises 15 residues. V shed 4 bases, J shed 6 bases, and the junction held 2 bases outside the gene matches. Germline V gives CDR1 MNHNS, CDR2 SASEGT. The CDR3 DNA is TGTGCCAGCAGTGGGACTAGCGGGAGTGCCGGGGAGCTGTTTTTT. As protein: CASSGTSGSAGELFF.

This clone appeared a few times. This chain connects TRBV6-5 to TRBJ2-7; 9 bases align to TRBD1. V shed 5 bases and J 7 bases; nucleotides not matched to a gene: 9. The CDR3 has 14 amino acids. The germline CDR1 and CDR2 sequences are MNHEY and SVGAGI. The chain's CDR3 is CASSPTQGAWEQYF. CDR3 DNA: TGTGCCAGCAGTCCGACACAGGGGGCTTGGGAGCAGTACTTC.

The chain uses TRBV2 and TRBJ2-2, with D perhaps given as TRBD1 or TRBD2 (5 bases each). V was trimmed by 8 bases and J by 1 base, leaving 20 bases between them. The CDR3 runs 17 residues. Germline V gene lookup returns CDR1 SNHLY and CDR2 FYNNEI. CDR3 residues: CASLTGTPLRNTGELFF. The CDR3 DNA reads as TGTGCCAGCCTGACCGGGACCCCCCTCAGGAACACCGGGGAGCTGTTTTTT.

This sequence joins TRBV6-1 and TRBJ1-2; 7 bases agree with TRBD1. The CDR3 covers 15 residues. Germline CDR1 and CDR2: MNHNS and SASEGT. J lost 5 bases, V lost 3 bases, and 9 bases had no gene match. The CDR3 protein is CASSEATGVQYGYTF. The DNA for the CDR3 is TGTGCCAGCAGTGAGGCTACAGGGGTTCAGTATGGCTACACCTTC.

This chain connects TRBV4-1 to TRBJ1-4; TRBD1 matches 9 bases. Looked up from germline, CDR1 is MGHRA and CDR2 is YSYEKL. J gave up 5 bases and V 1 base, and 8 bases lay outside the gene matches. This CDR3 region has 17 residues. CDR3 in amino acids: CASSQVNLGTGNEKLFF. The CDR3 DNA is TGCGCCAGCAGCCAAGTGAATTTAGGGACAGGGAATGAAAAACTGTTTTTT.

CDR3 bases: TGTGCCAGTAGTATAAATAGGGGCGAAGATCAGCCCCAGCATTTT. This codes for CASSINRGEDQPQHF. The chain links TRBV19 to TRBJ1-5, with D maybe TRBD1 (5 bases). The germline CDR1 and CDR2 sequences are LNHDA and SQIVND (reference sequence). V was clipped by 2 bases and J by 5 bases, with 13 bases between them. This CDR3 spans 15 amino acids.

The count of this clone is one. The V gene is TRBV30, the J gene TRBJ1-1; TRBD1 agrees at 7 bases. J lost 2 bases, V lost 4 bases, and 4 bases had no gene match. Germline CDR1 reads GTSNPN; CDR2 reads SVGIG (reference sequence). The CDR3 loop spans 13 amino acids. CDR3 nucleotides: TGTGCCTGGAACAGGGGATATAACACTGAAGCTTTCTTT. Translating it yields CAWNRGYNTEAFF. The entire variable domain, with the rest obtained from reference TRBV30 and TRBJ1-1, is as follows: SQTIHQWPATLVQPVGSPLSLECTVEGTSNPNLYWYRQAAGRGLQLLFYSVGIGQISSEVPQNLSASRPQDRQFILSSKKLLLSDSGFYLCAWNRGYNTEAFFGQGTRLTVV.

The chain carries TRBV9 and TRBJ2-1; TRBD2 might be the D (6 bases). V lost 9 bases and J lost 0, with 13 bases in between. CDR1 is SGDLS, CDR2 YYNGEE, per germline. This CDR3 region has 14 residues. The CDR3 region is CATFRGSSYNEQFF. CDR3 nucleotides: TGTGCCACCTTTCGGGGGAGCTCCTACAATGAGCAGTTCTTC.

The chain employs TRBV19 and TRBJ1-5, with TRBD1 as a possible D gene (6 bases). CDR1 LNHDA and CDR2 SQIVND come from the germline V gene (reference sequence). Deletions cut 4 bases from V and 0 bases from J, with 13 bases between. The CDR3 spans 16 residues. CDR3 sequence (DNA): TGTGCCAGTAGTAAACAGGGTGGCGATAGCAATCAGCCCCAGCATTTT. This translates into CASSKQGGDSNQPQHF.

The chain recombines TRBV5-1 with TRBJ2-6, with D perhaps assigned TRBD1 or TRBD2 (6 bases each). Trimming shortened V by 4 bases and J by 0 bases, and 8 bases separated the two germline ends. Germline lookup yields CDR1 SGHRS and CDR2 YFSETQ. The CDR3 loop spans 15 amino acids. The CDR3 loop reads CASSPGASGANVLTF. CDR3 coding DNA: TGCGCCAGCAGCCCGGGGGCCTCTGGGGCCAACGTCCTGACTTTC.

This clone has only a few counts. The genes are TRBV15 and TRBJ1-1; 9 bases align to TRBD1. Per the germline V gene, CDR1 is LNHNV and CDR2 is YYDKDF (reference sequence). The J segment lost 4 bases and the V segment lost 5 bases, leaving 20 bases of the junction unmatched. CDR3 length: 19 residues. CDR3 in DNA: TGTGCCACCAGCGGAAATCCCTACAGGGGGCGCATTCCCAGCACTGAAGCTTTCTTT. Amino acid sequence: CATSGNPYRGRIPSTEAFF.

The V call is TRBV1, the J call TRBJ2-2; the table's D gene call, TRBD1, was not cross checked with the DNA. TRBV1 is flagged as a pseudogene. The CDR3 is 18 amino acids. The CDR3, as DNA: TGCACCAGCAGCCACCACATAAGGACAGGGTTTTACGACGGGGAGCTGTTTTTT. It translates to CTSSHHIRTGFYDGELFF.

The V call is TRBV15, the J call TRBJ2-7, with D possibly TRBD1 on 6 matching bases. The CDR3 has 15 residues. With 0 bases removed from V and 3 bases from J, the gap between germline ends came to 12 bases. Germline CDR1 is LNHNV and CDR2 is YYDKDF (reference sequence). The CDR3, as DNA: TGTGCCACCAGCAGAGACCCAGGACAGATCTACGAGCAGTACTTC. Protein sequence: CATSRDPGQIYEQYF.

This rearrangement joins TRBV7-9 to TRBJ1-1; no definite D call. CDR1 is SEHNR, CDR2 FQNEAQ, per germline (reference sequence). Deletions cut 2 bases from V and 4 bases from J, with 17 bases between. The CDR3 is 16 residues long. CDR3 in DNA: TGTGCCAGCAGCTTATTTGAGGTCTTCGGTTTCACTGAAGCTTTCTTT. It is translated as CASSLFEVFGFTEAFF.

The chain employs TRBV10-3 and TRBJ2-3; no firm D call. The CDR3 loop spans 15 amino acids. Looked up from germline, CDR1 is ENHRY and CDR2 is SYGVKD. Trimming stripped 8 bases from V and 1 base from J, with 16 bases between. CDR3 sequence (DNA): TGTGCCATCTGGCGTCCGGGCGCACGCACAGATACGCAGTATTTT. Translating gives CAIWRPGARTDTQYF.

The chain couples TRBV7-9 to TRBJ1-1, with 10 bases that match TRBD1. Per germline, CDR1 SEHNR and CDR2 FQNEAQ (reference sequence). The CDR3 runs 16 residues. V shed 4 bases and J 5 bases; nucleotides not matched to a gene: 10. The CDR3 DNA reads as TGTGCCAGCAGCTCGCGACAGGGGGCGCGGTATACTGAAGCTTTCTTT. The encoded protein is CASSSRQGARYTEAFF.

The CDR3 region has the DNA TGCGCCAGCAGCGACCGGGACAGGGCCACAGATACGCAGTATTTT. This codes for CASSDRDRATDTQYF. The V gene is TRBV5-1, the J gene TRBJ2-3, with TRBD1 matching over 9 bases. The CDR3 is 15 amino acids. The V and J ends lost 4 bases and 2 bases, in that order; junction bases with no gene match: 5. Germline CDR1 reads SGHRS; CDR2 reads YFSETQ.

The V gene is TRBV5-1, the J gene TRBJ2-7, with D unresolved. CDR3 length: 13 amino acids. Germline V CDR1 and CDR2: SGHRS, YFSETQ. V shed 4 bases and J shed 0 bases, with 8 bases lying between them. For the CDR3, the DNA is TGCGCCAGCAGCGTGGACGGCTCCTACGAGCAGTACTTC. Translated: CASSVDGSYEQYF.

The chain's CDR3 is CASSLASRVYEQYF. CDR3 in DNA: TGTGCCAGCAGCTTAGCGTCGCGGGTCTACGAGCAGTACTTC. This chain joins TRBV13 and TRBJ2-7; D possibly corresponds to TRBD2 (5 bases). Looked up from germline, CDR1 is PRHDT and CDR2 is FYEKMQ (reference sequence). The CDR3 covers 14 residues. Trimming left V 1 base short and J 3 bases short, with 10 bases between.

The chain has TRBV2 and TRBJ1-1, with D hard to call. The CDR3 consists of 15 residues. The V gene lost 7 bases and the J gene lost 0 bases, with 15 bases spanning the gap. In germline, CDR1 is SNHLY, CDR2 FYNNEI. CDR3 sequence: CASKKETTMNTEAFF. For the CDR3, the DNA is TGTGCCAGCAAGAAAGAGACCACAATGAACACTGAAGCTTTCTTT.

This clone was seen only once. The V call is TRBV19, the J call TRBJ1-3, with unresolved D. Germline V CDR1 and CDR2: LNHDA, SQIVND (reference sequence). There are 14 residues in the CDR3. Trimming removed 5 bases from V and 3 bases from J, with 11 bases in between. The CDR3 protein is CASSRENFGNTIYF. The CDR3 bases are TGTGCCAGTAGTCGGGAGAATTTTGGAAACACCATATATTTT. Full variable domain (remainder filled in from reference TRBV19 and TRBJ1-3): DGGITQSPKYLFRKEGQNVTLSCEQNLNHDAMYWYRQDPGQGLRLIYYSQIVNDFQKGDIAEGYSVSREKKESFPLTVTSAQKNPTAFYLCASSRENFGNTIYFGEGSWLTVV.

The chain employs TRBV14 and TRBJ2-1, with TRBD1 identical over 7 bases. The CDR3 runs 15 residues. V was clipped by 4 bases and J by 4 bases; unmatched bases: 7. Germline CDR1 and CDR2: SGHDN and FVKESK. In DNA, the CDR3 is TGTGCCAGCAGCCTATACAGGGGCCTATACAATGAGCAGTTCTTC. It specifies CASSLYRGLYNEQFF.

CDR3 DNA: TGCGCCAGCAGCCAAGAAGAGACTAGACACACAGATACGCAGTATTTT. It codes for CASSQEETRHTDTQYF. The chain has TRBV4-1 and TRBJ2-3; D perhaps matches TRBD2 (6 bases). Germline V lookup: CDR1 MGHRA, CDR2 YSYEKL. Trimming stripped 0 bases from V and 2 bases from J, with 12 bases between. This CDR3 has 16 amino acids.

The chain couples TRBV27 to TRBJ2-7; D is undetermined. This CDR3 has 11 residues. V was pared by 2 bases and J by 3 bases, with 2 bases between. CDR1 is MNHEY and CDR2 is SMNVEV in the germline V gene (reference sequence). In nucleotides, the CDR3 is TGTGCCAGCAGTTTAGGCTACGAGCAGTACTTC. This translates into CASSLGYEQYF.

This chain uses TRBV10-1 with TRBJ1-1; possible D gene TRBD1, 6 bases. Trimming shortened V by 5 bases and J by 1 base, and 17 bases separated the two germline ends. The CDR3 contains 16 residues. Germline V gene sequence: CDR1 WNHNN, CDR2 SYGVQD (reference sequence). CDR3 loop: CASSPTTGPPNTEAFF. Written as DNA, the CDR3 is TGCGCCAGCAGTCCAACTACAGGGCCCCCGAACACTGAAGCTTTCTTT.